This TCR beta chain comes out of a study of response to subunit inactivated influenza vaccine. TCRdb passed the RT-PCR reads through MiXCR, listing each CDR3 protein once. Among about 520,000 distinct CDR3 sequences, 9.5% to 13% were seen once, and the ten largest hold approximately 12%. Per germline, CDR1 SGHVS and CDR2 FQNEAQ. The CDR3 totals 11 residues. This clonotype came up many times. A read error may be the cause here, since a much bigger clone is one base away. The sequencing used PBMCs from blood, collected 45 days after vaccination. V gene TRBV7-8 combines with J gene TRBJ2-7; D ambiguous. This receptor was obtained from a man aged 50-59 years who received an inactivated influenza vaccine. CDR3 protein: CASSVAYEQYF. DNA of the CDR3: TGTGCCAGCAGCGTAGCCTACGAGCAGTACTTC.